The 15 T cell receptor beta chains listed next were all sequenced from one sample in a study of cytomegalovirus exposure and HLA in healthy donors. PCR amplification relied on 60 Vbeta primers (plus 13 Jbeta primers). The method was immunoSEQ multiplex PCR; TCRdb's version includes in-frame clones alone and lacks a portion of them. The table includes over 150,000 clones, roughly 80% detected once. Sequencing used PBMCs. These TCRs come from a male donor in good health and CMV-seronegative.

This clone is a singleton in its sample. V is TRBV18 and J is TRBJ1-1; the D is unclear. V was cut by 3 bases and J by 1 base, with 15 bases left in between. The CDR3 is 16 residues long. The V gene's germline CDR1 is KGHSH and CDR2 LQKENI. DNA for the CDR3: TGTGCCAGCTCACCGCAGGTGTTAAACAGGAACACTGAAGCTTTCTTT. Protein product: CASSPQVLNRNTEAFF.

J is TRBJ2-3 and V is TRBV19, with 12 bases identical to TRBD2. Looked up from germline, CDR1 is LNHDA and CDR2 is SQIVND (reference sequence). The CDR3 extends over 16 amino acids. V lost 3 bases, J lost 2 bases, and 3 bases stayed unmatched. CDR3 sequence (DNA): TGTGCCAGTAGTATCTCTAGCGGGAGGGCCACAGATACGCAGTATTTT. Its translation: CASSISSGRATDTQYF.

This clone has just one count. This rearrangement joins TRBV30 to TRBJ2-3, with 7 bases lining up with TRBD1. J lost 4 bases, V lost 0 bases, and 25 bases had no gene match. CDR1 is GTSNPN, CDR2 SVGIG, per germline (reference sequence). This CDR3 spans 21 amino acids. In DNA form, the CDR3 reads TGTGCCTGGAGTGTAGTATGGGTACGAGGGGGCAGGCGGGTTATTGCAGATACGCAGTATTTT. Translation: CAWSVVWVRGGRRVIADTQYF.

This clone appeared once. The V call is TRBV5-4, the J call TRBJ2-5, with a weak D call TRBD2 (5 bases). CDR3 length: 12 amino acids. Germline lookup yields CDR1 SGHNT and CDR2 YYREEE (reference sequence). V lost 10 bases to trimming and J lost 7 bases, with 17 bases between them. The CDR3 reads CASLGGEGTQYF. The CDR3, as DNA: TGTGCCTCACTCGGCGGCGAGGGGACCCAGTACTTC.

J is TRBJ2-1 and V is TRBV28, with a tentative D call TRBD2 (5 bases). The CDR3 spans 14 residues. Trimming removed 8 bases from V and 0 bases from J, with 11 bases in between. The germline V gene has CDR1 MDHEN and CDR2 SYDVKM. The CDR3 DNA reads TGTGCCAGCTCCGACGGAGGCTCCTACAATGAGCAGTTCTTC. This translates into CASSDGGSYNEQFF.

The rearrangement uses TRBV6-5 and TRBJ1-3; D possibly corresponds to TRBD1 (6 bases). Trimming took 5 bases from V and 2 from J, leaving 13 bases between them. This CDR3 spans 15 amino acids. CDR1 is MNHEY, CDR2 SVGAGI, per germline. The CDR3 loop reads CASSQTGSTGNTIYF. The DNA of the CDR3 is TGTGCCAGCAGTCAGACAGGTAGCACTGGAAACACCATATATTTT.

The V and J genes are TRBV6-1 and TRBJ1-1; maybe TRBD1 (5 bases). Trimming stripped 5 bases from V and 0 bases from J, with 10 bases between. This CDR3 is built from 14 residues. Germline V gene lookup returns CDR1 MNHNS and CDR2 SASEGT. In nucleotides, the CDR3 is TGTGCCAGCAGTAGGGAACAGGTGAACACTGAAGCTTTCTTT. Translated: CASSREQVNTEAFF.

The chain employs TRBV14 and TRBJ2-5; 11 nucleotides agree with TRBD2. After removal of 3 bases from V and 2 bases from J, the junction contained 14 bases not matched to a gene. The CDR3 is 19 residues long. Germline CDR1 and CDR2: SGHDN and FVKESK. This CDR3 is CASSHALGLLAGVQETQYF. The CDR3 bases are TGTGCCAGCAGCCACGCCCTGGGGTTACTAGCGGGGGTACAAGAGACCCAGTACTTC.

This clone was observed a single time. The J gene is TRBJ1-2, the V gene TRBV27; D gene ambiguous. The CDR3 has 14 amino acids. V lost 0 bases and J 8 bases, leaving 13 bases between the germline ends. Germline CDR1 reads MNHEY; CDR2 reads SMNVEV (reference sequence). The CDR3: CASSLSLEGSGYTF. CDR3 nucleotide sequence: TGTGCCAGCAGTTTATCCTTGGAGGGAAGCGGCTACACCTTC.

This chain uses TRBV4-3 with TRBJ2-1; perhaps TRBD2 as D (6 bases). Germline V gene data show CDR1 as LGHNA and CDR2 as YSLEER. Trimming removed 4 bases at V and 4 bases at J, with 14 bases between. This CDR3 contains 15 residues. DNA for the CDR3: TGCGCCAGCAGCCCCGTGCGGGCGGGGTACAATGAGCAGTTCTTC. It specifies CASSPVRAGYNEQFF.

The chain employs TRBV11-2 and TRBJ2-2; 12 bases line up with TRBD2. CDR3 size: 16 residues. Trimming removed 5 bases from V and 1 base from J; junction bases left unmatched: 2. Germline values: CDR1 SGHAT, CDR2 FQNNGV. Here the CDR3 DNA reads TGTGCCAGCAGCCGGGGACTAGCGGGGAACACCGGGGAGCTGTTTTTT. This encodes CASSRGLAGNTGELFF.

For the CDR3, the DNA is TGTGCCACCAGAAACGGCGGCTCTGGGGCCAACGTCCTGACTTTC. Protein: CATRNGGSGANVLTF. The chain couples TRBV15 to TRBJ2-6; D remains ambiguous. This CDR3 is built from 15 residues. The germline CDR1 and CDR2 sequences are LNHNV and YYDKDF (reference sequence). Trimming removed 6 bases at V and 0 bases at J, with 9 bases between.

This clone was seen once. The chain has TRBV6-5 and TRBJ1-2, with a possible D match to TRBD1 (6 bases). CDR1 is MNHEY, CDR2 SVGAGI, per germline. This CDR3 contains 14 residues. V shed 6 bases and J shed 0 bases, with 11 bases lying between them. In DNA, the CDR3 is TGTGCCAGCAGGGTACAGGGAGCTAACTATGGCTACACCTTC. This codes for CASRVQGANYGYTF.

The count of this clone is one. The genes are TRBV9 and TRBJ2-7, with TRBD2 matching over 9 bases. V was clipped by 1 base and J by 6 bases; unmatched bases: 8. Germline V CDR1 and CDR2: SGDLS, YYNGEE. CDR3 length equals 15 residues. CDR3 loop: CASSVYGGGASEQYF. The CDR3 DNA reads TGTGCCAGCAGCGTATATGGCGGGGGGGCCTCCGAGCAGTACTTC. Full variable domain (remainder filled in from reference TRBV9 and TRBJ2-7): DSGVTQTPKHLITATGQRVTLRCSPRSGDLSVYWYQQSLDQGLQFLIQYYNGEERAKGNILERFSAQQFPDLHSELNLSSLELGDSALYFCASSVYGGGASEQYFGPGTRLTVT.

This chain uses TRBV5-1 with TRBJ2-6; maybe TRBD2 (6 bases). Trimming removed 4 bases at V and 0 bases at J, with 14 bases between. The CDR3 length is 17 residues. In germline, CDR1 is SGHRS, CDR2 YFSETQ. The CDR3 protein is CASSLMDGSSGANVLTF. The CDR3, as DNA: TGCGCCAGCAGCCTAATGGACGGGAGCTCTGGGGCCAACGTCCTGACTTTC.